The sample holds many counts of the clone carrying this T cell receptor beta chain. A single record per CDR3 protein comes from TCRdb applying MiXCR to the RT-PCR reads. This repertoire shows about 700,000 distinct CDR3 sequences, approximately 15% found once; its top ten account for roughly 3.9%. The source is a female donor in good health, serving as a healthy control. The sample taken for sequencing was memory CD4+ T cells from blood.

This CDR3 reads CASSLGGLAGNTDTQYF. The CDR3 region has the DNA TGTGCCAGCAGCTTGGGCGGACTAGCGGGGAACACAGATACGCAGTATTTT. This sequence joins TRBV5-4 and TRBJ2-3; TRBD2 matches at 12 bases. V was pared by 0 bases and J by 2 bases, with 4 bases of the junction left unmatched. The CDR3 covers 17 residues. Germline V gene lookup returns CDR1 SGHNT and CDR2 YYREEE (reference sequence).